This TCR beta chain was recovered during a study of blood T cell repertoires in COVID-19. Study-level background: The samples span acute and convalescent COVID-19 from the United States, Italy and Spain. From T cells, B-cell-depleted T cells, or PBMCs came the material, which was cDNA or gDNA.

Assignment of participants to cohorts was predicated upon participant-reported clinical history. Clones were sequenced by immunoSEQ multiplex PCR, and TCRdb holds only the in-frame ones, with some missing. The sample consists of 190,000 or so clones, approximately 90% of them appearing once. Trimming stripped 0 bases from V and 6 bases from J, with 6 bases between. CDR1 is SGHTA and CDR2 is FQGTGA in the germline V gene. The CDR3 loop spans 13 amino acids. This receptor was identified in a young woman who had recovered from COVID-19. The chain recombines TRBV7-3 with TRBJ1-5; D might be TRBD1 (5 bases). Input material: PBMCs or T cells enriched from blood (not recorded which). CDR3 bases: TGTGCCAGCAGCTTAACGCAGGGTCAGCCCCAGCATTTT. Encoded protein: CASSLTQGQPQHF.